This record concerns one TCR beta chain sequence. The data were taken from a study of T cell changes during pregnancy in multiple sclerosis. TCRdb keeps only in-frame clones here, not all; method: immunoSEQ multiplex PCR. The data hold approximately 57,000 clones, with about 90% observed a single time. The sequencing here drew on CD4+ T cells from peripheral blood mononuclear cells, taken in the second trimester of pregnancy. The receptor's source is a female donor with multiple sclerosis, enrolled in a pregnancy study.

The CDR3 sequence is CASSATWTGADEQYF. The CDR3 bases are TGCGCCAGCAGCGCGACCTGGACAGGGGCCGACGAGCAGTACTTC. This chain links TRBV5-1 with TRBJ2-7, with 9 bases aligning to TRBD1. The germline V gene encodes CDR1 SGHRS and CDR2 YFSETQ. The CDR3 consists of 15 residues. J was trimmed by 5 bases and V by 4 bases; bases with no gene match: 10.